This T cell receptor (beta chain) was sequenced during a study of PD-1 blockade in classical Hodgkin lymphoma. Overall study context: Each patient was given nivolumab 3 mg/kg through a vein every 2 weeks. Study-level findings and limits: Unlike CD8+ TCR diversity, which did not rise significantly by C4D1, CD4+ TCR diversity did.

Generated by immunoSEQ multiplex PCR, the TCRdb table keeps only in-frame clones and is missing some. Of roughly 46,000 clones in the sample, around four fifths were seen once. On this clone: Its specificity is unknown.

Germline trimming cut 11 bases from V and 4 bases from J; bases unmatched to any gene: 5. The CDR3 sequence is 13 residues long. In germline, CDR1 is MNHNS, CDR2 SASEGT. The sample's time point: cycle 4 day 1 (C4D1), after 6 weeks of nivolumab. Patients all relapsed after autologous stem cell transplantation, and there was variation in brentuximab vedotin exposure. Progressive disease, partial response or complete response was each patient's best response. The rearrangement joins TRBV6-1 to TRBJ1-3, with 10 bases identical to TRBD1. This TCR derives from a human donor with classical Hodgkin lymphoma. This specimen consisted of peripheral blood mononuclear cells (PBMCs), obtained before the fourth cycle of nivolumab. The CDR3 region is CAGGQGPGNTIYF. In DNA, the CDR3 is TGTGCCGGGGGACAGGGGCCCGGAAACACCATATATTTT.